Below, 31 T cell receptor beta chains from the same sample are listed, as sequenced in a study of identical twins. TCRdb re-called the 5' RACE reads with MiXCR, one entry per CDR3 protein. The data show 250,000 to 350,000 distinct CDR3 sequences, roughly 10% seen once. These data were also reused for a study on yellow fever vaccine responses in identical twins.

Source material: CD8+ T cells sorted from blood. These receptors were obtained from a woman between 18 and 29 years old in good health.

This clonotype was recorded many times. CDR3 region: CASSLRGGLDTGELFF. The CDR3 DNA reads TGTGCCAGCAGCTTGAGGGGGGGCCTGGACACCGGGGAGCTGTTTTTT. This chain links TRBV5-6 with TRBJ2-2; the D gene is possibly TRBD2 (7 bases). The ends were cut back, 1 base at V and 3 bases at J, with 13 bases in the middle. The V gene's germline CDR1 is SGHDT and CDR2 YYEEEE. This CDR3 contains 16 residues. The full variable domain, in which reference TRBV5-6 and TRBJ2-2 provide the parts outside the CDR3, is DAGVTQSPTHLIKTRGQQVTLRCSPKSGHDTVSWYQQALGQGPQFIFQYYEEEERQRGNFPDRFSGHQFPNYSSELNVNALLLGDSALYLCASSLRGGLDTGELFFGEGSRLTVL.

This clonotype turned up a few times. The chain uses TRBV6-5 and TRBJ2-2; tentative D call: TRBD1 (5 bases). CDR1 is MNHEY and CDR2 is SVGAGI in the germline V gene. The CDR3 contains 14 residues. V gave up 0 bases and J gave up 6 bases, with 8 bases separating them. CDR3 sequence reads: CASSYSVGPGELFF. CDR3 nucleotides: TGTGCCAGCAGTTACTCGGTGGGGCCCGGGGAGCTGTTTTTT.

The rearrangement joins TRBV11-2 to TRBJ2-1; D call uncertain. The CDR3 has 16 amino acids. Trimming left V 2 bases short and J 3 bases short, with 14 bases between. Germline V gene lookup returns CDR1 SGHAT and CDR2 FQNNGV. CDR3 nucleotides: TGTGCCAGCAGCTTATTGGGTCTAACCCTCTACAATGAGCAGTTCTTC. Amino acids: CASSLLGLTLYNEQFF.

This clonotype was found many times. The chain combines TRBV12-3 or TRBV12-4 with TRBJ2-3, with D possibly being TRBD2 (7 bases). The CDR3 has 14 residues. The V and J ends lost 3 bases and 2 bases respectively, with 9 bases between them. CDR3 sequence: CASSLGGHTDTQYF. The DNA for the CDR3 is TGTGCCAGCAGTTTGGGGGGGCACACAGATACGCAGTATTTT.

This clonotype was detected ten times or more. This chain links TRBV3-1 with TRBJ2-7; D not resolved. Trimming pared 1 base from V and 0 bases from J, leaving 10 bases between. The CDR3 runs to 15 residues. Per the germline V gene, CDR1 is LGHDT and CDR2 is YNNKEL (reference sequence). CDR3 sequence: CASSQGVQSSYEQYF. CDR3 sequence (DNA): TGTGCCAGCAGCCAAGGCGTACAGAGCTCCTACGAGCAGTACTTC.

This clonotype showed up just a few times. This rearrangement joins TRBV10-2 to TRBJ2-7; D not certain. V was clipped by 3 bases and J by 0 bases, with 6 bases between them. Looked up from germline, CDR1 is WSHSY and CDR2 is SAAADI. The CDR3 loop spans 13 amino acids. The DNA of the CDR3 is TGCGCCAGCAGTGATCGTCTCTCCTACGAGCAGTACTTC. Encoded protein: CASSDRLSYEQYF.

In its sample, this clonotype was seen a few times. The chain has TRBV11-1 and TRBJ2-5, with 7 bases matching TRBD1. After removal of 4 bases from V and 5 bases from J, the junction contained 16 bases not matched to a gene. Germline V CDR1 and CDR2: SGHAT, FQDESV (reference sequence). This CDR3 is 17 amino acids long. In nucleotides, the CDR3 is TGTGCCAGCAGCTCATATCATAAACAGGGGCGGTTCGAGACCCAGTACTTC. Amino acids: CASSSYHKQGRFETQYF.

In its sample, this clonotype was seen many times. The chain couples TRBV6-5 to TRBJ2-5; D uncertain. The V and J ends lost 0 bases and 3 bases respectively, with 5 bases between them. Germline values: CDR1 MNHEY, CDR2 SVGAGI. The CDR3 runs 13 residues. The chain's CDR3 is CASSYSTKETQYF. CDR3 nucleotide sequence: TGTGCCAGCAGTTACTCTACTAAAGAGACCCAGTACTTC.

Remarks on this clonotype: One end of the junction varies from germline; a read error may be responsible. The chain carries TRBV14 and TRBJ2-2, with a possible D match to TRBD2 (5 bases). The CDR3 runs to 16 residues. Germline lookup yields CDR1 SGHDN and CDR2 FVKESK. CDR3 coding DNA: TGTGCCAGCAGCAAAGAAGGATTAGCGAGCACCGGGGAGCTGTTTTTT. Residues: CASSKEGLASTGELFF. Combining the CDR3 with reference TRBV14 and TRBJ2-2 gives the whole variable domain EAGVTQFPSHSVIEKGQTVTLRCDPISGHDNLYWYRRVMGKEIKFLLHFVKESKQDESGMPNNRFLAERTGGTYSTLKVQPAELEDSGVYFCASSKEGLASTGELFFGEGSRLTVL.

The rearrangement uses TRBV9 and TRBJ2-2; 7 nucleotides agree with TRBD2. Per germline, CDR1 SGDLS and CDR2 YYNGEE. The CDR3 contains 16 residues. Trimming cost V 4 bases and J 3 bases; bases outside gene matches: 9. In nucleotides, the CDR3 is TGTGCCAGCAGCAACCGACTAGCTACGGACACCGGGGAGCTGTTTTTT. As protein: CASSNRLATDTGELFF.

This chain links TRBV2 with TRBJ1-6; weak D call: TRBD1 (5 bases). The CDR3 has 14 residues. V was trimmed by 6 bases and J by 11 bases, leaving 17 bases between them. Germline V gene data show CDR1 as SNHLY and CDR2 as FYNNEI. The CDR3 DNA sequence: TGTGCCAGCAGCCCCAGCGGCGGGGCGACACCCCTCCACTTT. Its translation: CASSPSGGATPLHF.

The table lists this clonotype with many counts. The chain uses TRBV27 and TRBJ1-4; no firm D call. Germline values: CDR1 MNHEY, CDR2 SMNVEV (reference sequence). V dropped 9 bases and J dropped 10 bases, with 21 bases sitting between them. This CDR3 is 14 amino acids long. The CDR3 nucleotides read TGTGCCAGGACCCCGGGAACGCAACTGGGAAAACTGTTTTTT. This gives the protein CARTPGTQLGKLFF.

This clonotype turned up a few times. DNA of the CDR3: TGCAGCGTTGAAGACGGACTAGCGGGGGGCACAGATACGCAGTATTTT. Its protein is CSVEDGLAGGTDTQYF. V and J are TRBV29-1 and TRBJ2-3; 13 bases align to TRBD2. The germline V gene has CDR1 SQVTM and CDR2 ANQGSEA. This CDR3 is 16 amino acids long. J was trimmed by 1 base and V by 0 bases; bases with no gene match: 1.

This clonotype was found many times. The CDR3 loop reads CASSPGISNTGELFF. DNA for the CDR3: TGTGCCAGCAGCCCCGGGATTTCGAACACCGGGGAGCTGTTTTTT. The chain employs TRBV12-3 or TRBV12-4 and TRBJ2-2; maybe TRBD2 (5 bases). V shed 6 bases and J shed 0 bases, with 11 bases lying between them. There are 15 residues in the CDR3.

This clonotype was seen a few times. The rearrangement uses TRBV5-1 and TRBJ2-1; D unclear. CDR1 is SGHRS, CDR2 YFSETQ, per germline. The CDR3 loop spans 17 amino acids. The V gene lost 0 bases and the J gene lost 7 bases, with 20 bases spanning the gap. The CDR3: CASSLGPQDHFLNEQFF. For the CDR3, the DNA is TGCGCCAGCAGCTTGGGGCCTCAGGACCACTTTTTGAATGAGCAGTTCTTC.

This clonotype was observed many times. The chain couples TRBV4-2 to TRBJ2-6; D gene ambiguous. Trimming took 0 bases from V and 1 from J, leaving 7 bases between them. Germline CDR1 LGHNA, CDR2 YNFKEQ. CDR3 length: 16 amino acids. CDR3: CASSQDLQSGANVLTF. The CDR3, as DNA: TGTGCCAGCAGCCAAGATCTGCAGTCTGGGGCCAACGTCCTGACTTTC.

Only a few counts were recorded for this clonotype. The chain couples TRBV6-1 to TRBJ2-7, with 8 bases matching TRBD1. Germline CDR1 MNHNS, CDR2 SASEGT. Trimming at V came to 1 base and at J to 4 bases, leaving 6 bases not matched to a gene. CDR3 length equals 15 residues. The CDR3 bases are TGTGCCAGCAGTGAAGAGGGCAGGGGGCGGTACGAGCAGTACTTC. Translation: CASSEEGRGRYEQYF.

This clonotype appeared many times. This chain uses TRBV12-3 or TRBV12-4 with TRBJ2-2; D tentatively fits TRBD1 or TRBD2 (5 bases each). Trimming left V 7 bases short and J 6 bases short, with 6 bases between. This CDR3 has 11 amino acids. The CDR3 is CASKGPGELFF. Here the CDR3 DNA reads TGTGCCAGCAAGGGACCCGGGGAGCTGTTTTTT.

In regard to this clonotype: Its ends do not fully match the called genes, so a read error is possible. The chain is built from TRBV5-1 and TRBJ2-3, with TRBD2 matching over 15 bases. There are 16 residues in the CDR3. CDR1 is SGHRS and CDR2 is YFSETQ in the germline V gene. The CDR3 here is CAISPGLAGGPDTQYF. In DNA, the CDR3 is TGCGCCATCAGCCCAGGACTAGCGGGGGGGCCAGATACGCAGTATTTT. The full variable domain, in which reference TRBV5-1 and TRBJ2-3 provide the parts outside the CDR3, is KAGVTQTPRYLIKTRGQQVTLSCSPISGHRSVSWYQQTPGQGLQFLFEYFSETQRNKGNFPGRFSGRQFSNSRSEMNVSTLELGDSALYLCAISPGLAGGPDTQYFGPGTRLTVL.

Many counts were recorded for this clonotype. The chain recombines TRBV20-1 with TRBJ2-7, with 7 bases matching TRBD2. CDR3 size: 15 residues. Germline CDR1 is DFQATT and CDR2 is SNEGSKA (reference sequence). Trimming removed 1 base from V and 3 bases from J; junction bases left unmatched: 9. As DNA, the CDR3 is TGCAGTGCTAGAGCTGGGGTTGGGGGGGGCTACGAGCAGTACTTC. This sequence encodes CSARAGVGGGYEQYF.

This clonotype was picked up many times. The chain carries TRBV11-2 and TRBJ2-2, with a possible D match to TRBD2 (6 bases). This CDR3 is 12 amino acids long. Trimming left V 3 bases short and J 7 bases short, with 6 bases between. Germline V lookup: CDR1 SGHAT, CDR2 FQNNGV. Here the CDR3 DNA reads TGTGCCAGCAGCTTCGGGAGCGGGGAGCTGTTTTTT. Translated: CASSFGSGELFF.

The rearrangement links TRBV12-3 or TRBV12-4 to TRBJ2-1, with D tentatively TRBD2 (7 bases). V lost 3 bases, J lost 9 bases, and 12 bases lay in between. This CDR3 comprises 13 residues. The CDR3 protein is CASSFGGQSEQFF. The CDR3 DNA reads as TGTGCCAGCAGTTTCGGGGGGCAAAGTGAGCAGTTCTTC.

This clonotype was observed a handful of times. The V and J genes are TRBV12-3 or TRBV12-4 and TRBJ2-7; D is perhaps TRBD2 (5 bases). The CDR3 is 12 residues long. Trimming shortened V by 1 base and J by 7 bases, and 8 bases separated the two germline ends. CDR3: CASSLDRDEQYF. The CDR3 DNA reads TGTGCCAGCAGTTTAGATCGGGATGAGCAGTACTTC.

Written as DNA, the CDR3 is TGTGCCAGCAGCCAAGAATGGGGTCCCAGCACAGATACGCAGTATTTT. It codes for CASSQEWGPSTDTQYF. The V and J genes are TRBV3-1 and TRBJ2-3, with D unresolved. CDR1 and CDR2 (germline): LGHDT, YNNKEL (reference sequence). The CDR3 is 16 amino acids. Trimming cost V 0 bases and J 0 bases, with 10 bases left between them.

The CDR3: CSARGAGVTSYEQYF. The CDR3 DNA reads as TGCAGTGCTAGAGGGGCGGGAGTTACCTCCTACGAGCAGTACTTC. This sequence joins TRBV20-1 and TRBJ2-7; TRBD2 matches 7 bases. V was pared by 1 base and J by 0 bases, with 6 bases of the junction left unmatched. The CDR3 has 15 amino acids. Germline V lookup: CDR1 DFQATT, CDR2 SNEGSKA (reference sequence).

This clonotype occurred many times. The J gene is TRBJ2-5, the V gene TRBV20-1; 9 positions match TRBD1. The V and J ends lost 0 bases and 3 bases, in that order; junction bases with no gene match: 8. The CDR3 runs 16 residues. CDR1 DFQATT and CDR2 SNEGSKA come from the germline V gene (reference sequence). The CDR3, as DNA: TGCAGTGCTAGAGAGCCTCCGGGACAGGGTAAAGAGACCCAGTACTTC. It is translated as CSAREPPGQGKETQYF.

This clonotype was picked up many times. The gene calls are TRBV6-4 and TRBJ1-2; D not resolved. Trimming shortened V by 4 bases and J by 0 bases, and 6 bases separated the two germline ends. The CDR3 covers 13 residues. Germline values: CDR1 MRHNA, CDR2 SNTAGT. As DNA, the CDR3 is TGTGCCAGCAGTGCCGGGGCTAACTATGGCTACACCTTC. Protein sequence: CASSAGANYGYTF.

J is TRBJ2-5 and V is TRBV12-3 or TRBV12-4, with a weak D call TRBD2 (6 bases). V lost 6 bases and J lost 2, with 16 bases in between. The CDR3 is 15 amino acids. The CDR3 protein is CASSRPPGRQETQYF. The CDR3 bases are TGTGCCAGCAGCCGACCCCCCGGGAGACAAGAGACCCAGTACTTC.

The rearrangement uses TRBV9 and TRBJ2-7, with TRBD1 as a possible D gene (5 bases). Trimming pared 0 bases from V and 7 bases from J, leaving 11 bases between. CDR1 and CDR2 from the germline V gene are SGDLS and YYNGEE. The CDR3 sequence is 13 residues long. The CDR3 DNA is TGTGCCAGCAGCGTAGAGGGGAAGGGGGAGCAGTACTTC. As protein: CASSVEGKGEQYF.

In this sample, this clonotype turned up a few times. The rearrangement joins TRBV7-6 to TRBJ2-5; TRBD1 agrees at 7 bases. CDR3 length equals 14 residues. With 2 bases clipped from V and 5 bases from J, the junction kept 5 bases outside the gene matches. Germline-derived CDR1 and CDR2 are SGHVS and FNYEAQ. In DNA form, the CDR3 reads TGTGCCAGCAGCTTAACAGGGGTCCGGGAGACCCAGTACTTC. This encodes CASSLTGVRETQYF. Full variable domain (rest looked up from reference TRBV7-6 and TRBJ2-5): GAGVSQSPRYKVTKRGQDVALRCDPISGHVSLYWYRQALGQGPEFLTYFNYEAQQDKSGLPNDRFSAERPEGSISTLTIQRTEQRDSAMYRCASSLTGVRETQYFGPGTRLLVL.

The table lists this clonotype with many counts. The rearrangement uses TRBV7-9 and TRBJ2-7; TRBD1 aligns across 10 bases. This CDR3 is 13 amino acids long. V lost 5 bases and J lost 2; bases outside the gene matches: 0. Germline CDR1 SEHNR, CDR2 FQNEAQ (reference sequence). CDR3: CASSGTGAYEQYF. The CDR3 nucleotides read TGTGCCAGCAGCGGGACAGGGGCCTACGAGCAGTACTTC.